The 13 T cell receptor beta chains presented below share a single source sample, sequenced in a study of blood T cell repertoires in COVID-19. Here immunoSEQ multiplex PCR was the method, and the copy in TCRdb shows in-frame clones only, minus some. The table shows roughly 140,000 clones, with roughly 80% occurring only once. The sequenced sample consisted of PBMCs or T cells enriched from blood (not recorded which). These receptors were taken from a woman in her thirties or forties who had recovered from COVID-19.

This chain uses TRBV11-2 with TRBJ2-7; D is unclear. CDR3 length: 14 residues. Germline V lookup: CDR1 SGHAT, CDR2 FQNNGV. Between the trimmed V and J ends, which lost 1 base and 5 bases, there was a span of 12 bases. CDR3 DNA sequence: TGTGCCAGCAGCTTAGCACTGGATAGCCACGAGCAGTACTTC. Protein sequence: CASSLALDSHEQYF.

The chain carries TRBV7-1 and TRBJ2-1; 11 bases fit TRBD2. TRBV7-1 is an open reading frame whose function is uncertain. The V gene end was trimmed by 3 bases and the J gene end by 0 bases; junction bases not matched to a gene: 25. The CDR3 contains 24 residues. Written as DNA, the CDR3 is TGTGCCAGCAGCTCGATAGCGGCCGGGACTAGCGGACTGTTTGGGCAGAGCTCCTACAATGAGCAGTTCTTC. This codes for CASSSIAAGTSGLFGQSSYNEQFF.

This rearrangement joins TRBV11-3 to TRBJ2-3, with 9 nucleotides matching TRBD2. V lost 1 base, J lost 5 bases, and 7 bases stayed unmatched. Germline assignment: CDR1 SGHNT and CDR2 YENEEA. The CDR3 totals 16 residues. The CDR3 DNA is TGTGCCAGCAGCTTAGGGGAGCGGGAGGCAGAAGATACGCAGTATTTT. Its protein is CASSLGEREAEDTQYF.

This clone was picked up a small number of times. J is TRBJ1-2 and V is TRBV9, with 8 nucleotides matching TRBD1. This CDR3 region has 15 residues. Germline V gives CDR1 SGDLS, CDR2 YYNGEE. The trim removed 2 bases at V and 2 bases at J, leaving 5 bases unmatched. CDR3 in DNA: TGTGCCAGCAGCGTTAGGGACAGGAACAACTATGGCTACACCTTC. It specifies CASSVRDRNNYGYTF.

V is TRBV4-1 and J is TRBJ2-1, with 11 bases identical to TRBD2. CDR1 is MGHRA, CDR2 YSYEKL, per germline. V gave up 6 bases and J gave up 0 bases; unmatched junction bases: 7. The CDR3 contains 17 residues. The CDR3 bases are TGCGCCAGCAGTCAACTAGCGGGAGTGAGCTCCTACAATGAGCAGTTCTTC. It codes for CASSQLAGVSSYNEQFF.

The chain recombines TRBV29-1 with TRBJ2-1; D remains ambiguous. Per the germline V gene, CDR1 is SQVTM and CDR2 is ANQGSEA. The CDR3 sequence is 13 residues long. Deletions cut 7 bases from V and 0 bases from J, with 10 bases between. CDR3 DNA: TGCAGCGGATTCACTCGCTCCTACAATGAGCAGTTCTTC. Amino acid sequence: CSGFTRSYNEQFF.

This clone appeared a few times. The chain employs TRBV19 and TRBJ1-1, with TRBD1 matching 10 bases. Germline values: CDR1 LNHDA, CDR2 SQIVND (reference sequence). V was clipped by 1 base and J by 8 bases; unmatched bases: 7. The CDR3 length is 15 residues. The CDR3 sequence is CASSIVRDRGREAFF. The CDR3 DNA follows: TGTGCCAGTAGTATAGTCCGCGACAGGGGGCGGGAAGCTTTCTTT.

The count of this clone is one. The chain carries TRBV7-3 and TRBJ2-2; TRBD1 matches at 7 bases. The CDR3 extends over 16 amino acids. The germline CDR1 and CDR2 sequences are SGHTA and FQGTGA. V trimming: 5 bases; J trimming: 9 bases; junction bases outside the gene matches: 15. The CDR3 region is CASSPPGAGGRRELFF. DNA for the CDR3: TGTGCCAGCAGCCCGCCCGGGGCAGGGGGACGTCGGGAGCTGTTTTTT.

The chain links TRBV13 to TRBJ2-4, with 10 bases that match TRBD2. Germline V lookup: CDR1 PRHDT, CDR2 FYEKMQ (reference sequence). Trimming took 1 base from V and 0 from J; bases not matched to a gene: 6. The CDR3 extends over 18 amino acids. The CDR3 spells CASSLAAGGVSAKNIQYF. CDR3 DNA: TGTGCCAGCAGCTTAGCAGCGGGGGGGGTTTCAGCCAAAAACATTCAGTACTTC.

This clone has a single count. The chain has TRBV4-2 and TRBJ2-1; possibly TRBD1 for D (5 bases). The CDR3 has 13 residues. CDR1 and CDR2 from the germline V gene are LGHNA and YNFKEQ. V shed 5 bases and J shed 4 bases, with 9 bases lying between them. The CDR3 is CASSMDKYNEQFF. The CDR3 region has the DNA TGTGCCAGCAGCATGGACAAATACAATGAGCAGTTCTTC.

This chain joins TRBV6-5 and TRBJ2-2; 7 bases match TRBD1. The ends lost 7 bases at V and 5 bases at J; junction bases unmatched: 7. The CDR3 extends over 14 amino acids. Looked up from germline, CDR1 is MNHEY and CDR2 is SVGAGI. This CDR3 is CASTRGSKTGELFF. The CDR3 nucleotides are TGTGCCAGCACCAGGGGGAGTAAAACCGGGGAGCTGTTTTTT.

V gene TRBV5-1 combines with J gene TRBJ2-1, with 7 bases lining up with TRBD2. Germline V gene lookup returns CDR1 SGHRS and CDR2 YFSETQ. CDR3 length: 12 residues. The J segment lost 9 bases and the V segment lost 3 bases, leaving 3 bases of the junction unmatched. The chain's CDR3 is CASSWGRAEQFF. The CDR3 DNA reads as TGCGCCAGCAGCTGGGGGAGGGCTGAGCAGTTCTTC.

This chain uses TRBV5-6 with TRBJ1-2, with 8 bases lining up with TRBD1. In germline, CDR1 is SGHDT, CDR2 YYEEEE. The CDR3 contains 15 residues. V dropped 0 bases and J dropped 8; count of bases not matched to a gene: 9. The CDR3 region is CASSLGGTGGEGYTF. The CDR3 DNA follows: TGTGCCAGCAGCTTGGGAGGGACAGGAGGAGAAGGCTACACCTTC.